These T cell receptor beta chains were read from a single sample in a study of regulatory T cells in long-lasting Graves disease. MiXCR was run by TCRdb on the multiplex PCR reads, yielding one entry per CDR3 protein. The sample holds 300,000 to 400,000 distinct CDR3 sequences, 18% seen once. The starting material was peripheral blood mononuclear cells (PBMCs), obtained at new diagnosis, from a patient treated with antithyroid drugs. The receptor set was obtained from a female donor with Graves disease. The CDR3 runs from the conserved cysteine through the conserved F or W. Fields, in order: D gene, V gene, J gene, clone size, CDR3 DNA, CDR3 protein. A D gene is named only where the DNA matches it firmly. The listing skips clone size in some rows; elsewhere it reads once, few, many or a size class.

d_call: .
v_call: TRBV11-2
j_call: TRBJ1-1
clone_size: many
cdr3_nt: TGTGCCAGCAGCTTAGGGGCAGGGTGGGGAGAAGCTTTCTTT
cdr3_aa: CASSLGAGWGEAFF

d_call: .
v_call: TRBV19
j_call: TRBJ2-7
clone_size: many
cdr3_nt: TGTGCCAGTAGCGCCGGGACGCCACCCCACTACGAGCAGTACTTC
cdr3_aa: CASSAGTPPHYEQYF

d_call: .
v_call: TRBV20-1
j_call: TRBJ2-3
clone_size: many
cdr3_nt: TGCAGTGCTCAAAAATACCTAGTAGACGGGAGCGGGGATACGCAGTATTTT
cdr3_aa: CSAQKYLVDGSGDTQYF

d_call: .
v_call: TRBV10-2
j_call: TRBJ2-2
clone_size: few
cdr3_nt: TGCGCCAGCAGTGAGCGGGTCAGTGTCGCCGGGGAGCTGTTTTTT
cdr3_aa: CASSERVSVAGELFF

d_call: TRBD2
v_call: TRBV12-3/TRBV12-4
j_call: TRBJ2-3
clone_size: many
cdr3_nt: TGTGCCAGCAGTACCCCCTCGGGACTAGCGGGAGACGAATGGACAGATACGCAGTATTTT
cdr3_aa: CASSTPSGLAGDEWTDTQYF

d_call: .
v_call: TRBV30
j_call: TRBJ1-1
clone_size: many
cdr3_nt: TGTGCCTGGAGTCCCATGGGACGGAACACTGAAGCTTTCTTT
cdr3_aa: CAWSPMGRNTEAFF

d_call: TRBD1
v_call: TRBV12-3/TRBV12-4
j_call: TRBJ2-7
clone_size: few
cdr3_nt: TGTGCCAGCAGTCCCCGGACAGGGTCGCGAGAGCAGTACTTC
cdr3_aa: CASSPRTGSREQYF

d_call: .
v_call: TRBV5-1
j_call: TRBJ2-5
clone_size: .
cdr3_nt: TGCGCCAGCAGCTTGGAGGACCCGTCAGGGGAGACCCAGTACTTC
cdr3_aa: CASSLEDPSGETQYF

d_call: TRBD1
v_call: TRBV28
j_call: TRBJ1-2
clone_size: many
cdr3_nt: TGTGCCAGCAGTTCGGGGACAGGGGCGGGCTATGGCTACACCTTC
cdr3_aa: CASSSGTGAGYGYTF

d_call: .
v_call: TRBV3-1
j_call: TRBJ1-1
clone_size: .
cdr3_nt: TGTGCCAGCAGCCCCCTTGGGACTAATCTGAACACTGAAGCTTTCTTT
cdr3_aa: CASSPLGTNLNTEAFF

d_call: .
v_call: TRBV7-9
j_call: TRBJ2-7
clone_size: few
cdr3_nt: TGTGCCAGCAGCTTAGTTGGACGGTACGAGCAGTACTTC
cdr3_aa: CASSLVGRYEQYF

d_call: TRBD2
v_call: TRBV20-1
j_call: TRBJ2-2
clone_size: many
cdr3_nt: TGCAGTGCTAGGCCCAGTGAGCGGGAGAGGAACACCGGGGAGCTGTTTTTT
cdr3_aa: CSARPSERERNTGELFF

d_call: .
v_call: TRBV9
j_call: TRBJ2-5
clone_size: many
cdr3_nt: TGTGCCAGCAGCCTCTATTCCAGGGAACAAGAGACCCAGTACTTC
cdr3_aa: CASSLYSREQETQYF

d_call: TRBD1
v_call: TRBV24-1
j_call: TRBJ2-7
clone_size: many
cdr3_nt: TGTGCCACCAGTGATGCCCGGACAGGCGCTACCTACGAGCAGTACTTC
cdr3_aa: CATSDARTGATYEQYF

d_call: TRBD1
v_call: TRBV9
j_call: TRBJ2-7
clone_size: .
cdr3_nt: TGTGCCAGCAGCGTCGGACAGGAGTTCTACGAGCAGTACTTC
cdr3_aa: CASSVGQEFYEQYF

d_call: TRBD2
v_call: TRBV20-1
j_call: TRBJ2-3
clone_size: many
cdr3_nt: TGCAGTGCTAAGTCTCAGCGGGAGGGCCCAACAGATACGCAGTATTTT
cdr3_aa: CSAKSQREGPTDTQYF

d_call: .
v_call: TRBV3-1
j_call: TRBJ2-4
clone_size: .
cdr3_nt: TGTGCCAGCAGCCAAGATTGGGGTAGTGCCAAAAACATTCAGTACTTC
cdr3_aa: CASSQDWGSAKNIQYF

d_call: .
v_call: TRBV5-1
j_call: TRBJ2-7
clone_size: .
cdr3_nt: TGCGCCAGCAGCTTGGAGCAGCTAGCACGGAGCTACGAGCAGTACTTC
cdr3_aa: CASSLEQLARSYEQYF

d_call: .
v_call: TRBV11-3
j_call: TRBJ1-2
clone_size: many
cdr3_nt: TGTGCCAGCAGCGCGCGGGCCCAGCATGGCTACACCTTC
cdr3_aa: CASSARAQHGYTF

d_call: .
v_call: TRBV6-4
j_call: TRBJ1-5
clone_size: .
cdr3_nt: TGTGCCAGCAGTGACCCTCGAGGTATAAGCAATCAGCCCCAGCATTTT
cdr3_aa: CASSDPRGISNQPQHF

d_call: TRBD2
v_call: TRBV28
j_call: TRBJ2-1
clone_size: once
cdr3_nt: TGTGCCAGTGCGCGGCCGGGGCTAGCGGGAGCTGGTAAGCAGTTCTTC
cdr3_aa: CASARPGLAGAGKQFF

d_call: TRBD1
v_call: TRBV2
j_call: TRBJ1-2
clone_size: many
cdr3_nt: TGTGCCAGCAGTGGAGACAGGGCTGGATATGGCTACACCTTC
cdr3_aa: CASSGDRAGYGYTF

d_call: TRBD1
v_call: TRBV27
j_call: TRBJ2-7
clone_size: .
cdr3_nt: TGTGCCAGCAGTCGGACAGGGCTCAGTTCCTACCAGCAGTACTTC
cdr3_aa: CASSRTGLSSYQQYF

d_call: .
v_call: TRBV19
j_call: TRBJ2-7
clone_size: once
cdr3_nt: TGTGCCAGTAGTATATCCGGGACACGATCCTACGAGCAGTACTTC
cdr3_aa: CASSISGTRSYEQYF

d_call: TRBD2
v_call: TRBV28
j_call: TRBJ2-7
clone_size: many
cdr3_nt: TGTGCCAGCCAGGACGACATCTGGACTAGCGGGAGACCAGACGAGCAGTACTTC
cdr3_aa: CASQDDIWTSGRPDEQYF

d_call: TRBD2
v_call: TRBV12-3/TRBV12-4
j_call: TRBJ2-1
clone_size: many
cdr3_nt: TGTGCCAGCCGGGGGGGTAGCGGCCGGAGGGGAAATGAGCAGTTCTTC
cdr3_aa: CASRGGSGRRGNEQFF

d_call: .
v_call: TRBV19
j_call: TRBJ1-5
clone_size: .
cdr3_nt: TGTGCCAGTAGTATGCAGGGCGGACATCAGCCCCAGCATTTT
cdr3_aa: CASSMQGGHQPQHF

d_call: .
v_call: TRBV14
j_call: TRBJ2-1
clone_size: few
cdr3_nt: TGTGCCAGCAGCCAAGCAAGGCGAGCCAATGAGCAGTTCTTC
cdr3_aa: CASSQARRANEQFF

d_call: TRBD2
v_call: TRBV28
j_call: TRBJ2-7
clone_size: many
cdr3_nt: TGTGCCAGCAGTTTGCCGAGAACTAGCGCGCTCTCCTACGAGCAGTACTTC
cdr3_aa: CASSLPRTSALSYEQYF

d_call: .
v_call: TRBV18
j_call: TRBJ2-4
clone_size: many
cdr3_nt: TGTGCCAGCTCACCACCCCACGGGCCGGACACGGGGAACATTCAGTACTTC
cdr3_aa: CASSPPHGPDTGNIQYF

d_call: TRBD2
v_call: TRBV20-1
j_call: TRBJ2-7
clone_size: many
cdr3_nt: TGCAGTGCTAGAGGAGTAGCGGGAGGGCCTCGGTCCTACGAGCAGTACTTC
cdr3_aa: CSARGVAGGPRSYEQYF

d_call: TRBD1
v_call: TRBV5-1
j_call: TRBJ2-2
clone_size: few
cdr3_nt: TGCGCCAGCAGACAAAGCTACCGGGACAGGGGCAACACCGGGGAGCTGTTTTTT
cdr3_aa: CASRQSYRDRGNTGELFF

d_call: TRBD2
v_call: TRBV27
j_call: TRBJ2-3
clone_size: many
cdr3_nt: TGTGCCAGCAGTTTATGGGGAGAGGGACTAGCCGACCACGATACGCAGTATTTT
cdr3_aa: CASSLWGEGLADHDTQYF

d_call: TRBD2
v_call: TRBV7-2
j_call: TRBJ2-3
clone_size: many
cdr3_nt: TGTGCCAGCAGCCTAGGACTAGCGGCCACAGATACGCAGTATTTT
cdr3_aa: CASSLGLAATDTQYF

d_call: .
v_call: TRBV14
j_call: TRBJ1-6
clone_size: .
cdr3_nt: TGTGCCAGCAGACACCTTAAGACAGGCAGAGACTCCTATAATTCACCCCTCCACTTT
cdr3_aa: CASRHLKTGRDSYNSPLHF

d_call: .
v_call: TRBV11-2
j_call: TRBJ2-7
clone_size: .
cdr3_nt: TGTGCCAGCAGCTTCGGGACGACATACGAGCAGTACTTC
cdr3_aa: CASSFGTTYEQYF

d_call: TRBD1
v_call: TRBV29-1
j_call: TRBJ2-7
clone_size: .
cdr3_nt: TGCAGCGTTGAGACAGGGGAGGAGGCGTACTTC
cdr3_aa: CSVETGEEAYF

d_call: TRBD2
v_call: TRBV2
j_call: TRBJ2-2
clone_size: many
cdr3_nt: TGTGCCAGCACCGTGACTAGCGGGAGCACCGGGGAGCTGTTTTTT
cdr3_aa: CASTVTSGSTGELFF

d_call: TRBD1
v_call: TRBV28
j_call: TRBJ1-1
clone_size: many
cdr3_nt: TGTGCCAGCAGAGTTTATGGCCGGACAGGGGGCACTGAAGCTTTCTTT
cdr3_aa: CASRVYGRTGGTEAFF

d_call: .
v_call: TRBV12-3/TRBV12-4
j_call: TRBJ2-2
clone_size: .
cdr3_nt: TGTGCCAGCAGTAACAGGGCTGGAGCCGGGGAGCTGGTTTTT
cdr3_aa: CASSNRAGAGELVF

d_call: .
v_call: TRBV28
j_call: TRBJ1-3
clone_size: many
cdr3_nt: TGTGCCAGCAGCCAACAGATGAGCGGAAACACCATATATTTT
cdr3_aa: CASSQQMSGNTIYF

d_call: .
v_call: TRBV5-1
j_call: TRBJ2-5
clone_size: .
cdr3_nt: TGCGCCCGCAGCTTAAGGGCGTCCCCCCAAGAGACCCAGTACTTC
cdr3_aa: CARSLRASPQETQYF

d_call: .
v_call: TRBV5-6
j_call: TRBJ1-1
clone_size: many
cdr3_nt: TGTGCCAGCAGCACTCATAACACTGAAGCTTTCTTT
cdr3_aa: CASSTHNTEAFF

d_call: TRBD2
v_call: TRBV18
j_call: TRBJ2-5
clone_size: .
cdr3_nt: TGTGCCAGCTCACAGCTAGCGGGAGAGACCCAGTACTTC
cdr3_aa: CASSQLAGETQYF

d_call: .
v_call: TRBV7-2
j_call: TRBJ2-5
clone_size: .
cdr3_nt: TGTGCCAGCAGCTTACGGCGACTAGGGCAAGAGACCCAGTACTTC
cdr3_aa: CASSLRRLGQETQYF

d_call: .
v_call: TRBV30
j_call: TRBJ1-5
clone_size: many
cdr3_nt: TGTGCCTGGAGTCCTTTGGGTAGCAATCAGCCCCAGCATTTT
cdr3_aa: CAWSPLGSNQPQHF

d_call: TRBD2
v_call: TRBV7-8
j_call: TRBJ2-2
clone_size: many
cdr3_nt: TGTGCCAGCAGCTTAGAGGATAGCGGGAGCCCCTTAGCCGGGGAGCTGTTTTTT
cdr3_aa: CASSLEDSGSPLAGELFF

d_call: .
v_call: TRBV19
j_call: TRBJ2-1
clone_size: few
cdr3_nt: TGTGCCAGCAGCAGGTTGCCTTACAATGAGCAGTTCTTC
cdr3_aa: CASSRLPYNEQFF

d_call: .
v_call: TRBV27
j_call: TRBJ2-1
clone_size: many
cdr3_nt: TGTGCCAGCAGGGACCTAGGGTGGCAGTTCTTC
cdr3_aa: CASRDLGWQFF

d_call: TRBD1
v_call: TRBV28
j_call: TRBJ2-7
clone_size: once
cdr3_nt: TGTGCCAGCAGTTTCGATACTACCGGGACAGGGTTCTACGAGCAGTACTTC
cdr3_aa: CASSFDTTGTGFYEQYF

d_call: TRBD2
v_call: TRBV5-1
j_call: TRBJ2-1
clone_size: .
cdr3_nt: TGCGCCAGCAGCTGGAGACTAGCGGGATCCCCTCCCCCACACAATGAGCAGTTCTTC
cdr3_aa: CASSWRLAGSPPPHNEQFF

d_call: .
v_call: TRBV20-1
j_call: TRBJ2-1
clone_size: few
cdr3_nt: TGCAGTGCTAGTCTGGGGGGCAATGAGCAGTTCTTC
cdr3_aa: CSASLGGNEQFF

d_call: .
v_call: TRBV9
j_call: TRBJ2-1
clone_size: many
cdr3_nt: TGTGCCAGCACCCCCCGTCCGGGACCGGGGTACAATGAGCAGTTCTTC
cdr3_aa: CASTPRPGPGYNEQFF

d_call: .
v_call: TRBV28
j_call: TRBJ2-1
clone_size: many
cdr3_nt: TGTGCCAGCAGTTTTAGTTATTACAATGAGCAGTTCTTC
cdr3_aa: CASSFSYYNEQFF

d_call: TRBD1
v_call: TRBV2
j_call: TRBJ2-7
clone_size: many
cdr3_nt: TGTGCCAGCAGAAAGGACAGGGTAGGCTACGAGCAGTACTTC
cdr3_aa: CASRKDRVGYEQYF